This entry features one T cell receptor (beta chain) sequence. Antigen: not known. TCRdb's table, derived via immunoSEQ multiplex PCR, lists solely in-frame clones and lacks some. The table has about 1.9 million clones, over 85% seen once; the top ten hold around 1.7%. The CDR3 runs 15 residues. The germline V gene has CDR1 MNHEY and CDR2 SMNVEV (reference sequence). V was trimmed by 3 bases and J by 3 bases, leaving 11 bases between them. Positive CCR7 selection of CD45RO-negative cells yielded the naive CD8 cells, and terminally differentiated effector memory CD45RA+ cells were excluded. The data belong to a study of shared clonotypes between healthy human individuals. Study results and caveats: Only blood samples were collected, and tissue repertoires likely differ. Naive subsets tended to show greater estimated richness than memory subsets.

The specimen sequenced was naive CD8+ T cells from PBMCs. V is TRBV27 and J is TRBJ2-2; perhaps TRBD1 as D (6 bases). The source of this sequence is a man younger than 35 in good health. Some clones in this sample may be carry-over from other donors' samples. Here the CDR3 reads CASSLEHRDTGELFF. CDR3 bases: TGTGCCAGCAGTTTGGAGCACAGGGACACCGGGGAGCTGTTTTTT.